The sequence of this T cell receptor beta chain was determined in a study of T cell clonotyping in hematopoietic cell transplantation. Study-level points and caveats: CD4 and CD8 repertoire contributions could not be separated without sorting. After transplant, recipient diversity fell while pathologically expanded clonotypes grew through day 180.

The trim removed 4 bases at V and 5 bases at J, leaving 8 bases unmatched. Germline CDR1 and CDR2: MGHRA and YSYEKL. This CDR3 has 15 amino acids. About this clone: The target antigen is unknown.

Libraries were prepared by immunoSEQ multiplex PCR; TCRdb keeps only in-frame clonotypes and omits some of them. The sample lists 20,000 or so clones; more than 65% were seen once. The origin of this receptor is a man aged 55 to 69 in good health. Some clones in this sample may be carry-over from other donors' samples. The V and J genes are TRBV4-1 and TRBJ2-7, with 10 bases fitting TRBD1. Sequenced sample: peripheral blood mononuclear cells. CDR3 region: CASSLRQGAHDEQYF. Written as DNA, the CDR3 is TGCGCCAGCAGCCTCCGACAGGGGGCTCACGACGAGCAGTACTTC.